Reported below is one T cell receptor beta chain. Its specific antigen is unknown. No per-base quality is available; no much larger clone lies one base away. This specimen comes from a study of blood T cell repertoires in COVID-19 (dated by TCRdb to between 2020 and 2021). Turning to the overall study: The collaborator samples originated in the United States, Italy and Spain and spanned the acute and convalescent phases of COVID-19. Deeply sampled blood TCRbeta repertoires from subjects exposed to, actively infected with, or recovered from COVID-19 were included in the dataset. Sample metadata almost always included a de-identified subject ID, COVID-19 status, age in years and sex. HLA class I and class II types, where available, came from metadata supplied by the sample provider rather than from assay-based typing. A freely available public database, intended as a resource for researchers studying the immune response to SARS-CoV-2, is where the repertoires were released. The samples were drawn from two sources: the first 160 participants of the ongoing ImmuneRACE study, and 1,254 subjects contributed by 6 global collaborators. The prospective study material was composed of cDNA or gDNA derived from T cells, B-cell-depleted T cells, or PBMCs.

Participants in the prospective study were enrolled through a virtual design, were aged about 18 to 90 years, and lived in 20 to 30 United States geographic areas. To assign participants to cohorts, the prospective study relied on clinical history that participants themselves reported in a screening survey and a study questionnaire. Recovered participants in ImmuneRACE Cohort 3 were defined by two consecutive negative NP/OP PCR tests, clearance by a healthcare professional, or resolution of symptoms. In the prospective study, mobile phlebotomists collected whole blood, serum and a nasopharyngeal or oropharyngeal swab from each participant. Over a roughly 2-month period, participants in the prospective study had the option of providing additional blood draws and questionnaires. Blood samples from the prospective study were shipped frozen or at room temperature prior to DNA extraction. What the work shows at the level of the full study, not this receptor alone: The quantity of clinical and demographic metadata differed by source and by participant and was supplied without curation.

TCRbeta CDR3 regions were amplified from genomic DNA by means of the immunoSEQ Assay, a bias-controlled multiplex PCR. Under the source paper's analysis protocol: Nucleated cell counts per sample were estimated from amplification of reference gene primers within the assay. To quantify the absolute abundance of each unique TCRbeta CDR3 rearrangement, sequence reads were collapsed and filtered. For each sample, productive Simpson clonality was calculated as the square root of Simpson's diversity index over productive rearrangements. Not all clones reach the TCRdb copy of this immuneACCESS table, which keeps in-frame sequences only. Checked studies attribute under half of the gap to unresolved V genes and leave the rest unexplained. The V and J calls and the clone size are those of that table, but D and trimming were determined from the DNA. In all, the sample holds around 300,000 clones, and 88% of those were seen once. The top ten constitute about 3% of the sample.

For CDR1 and CDR2, the germline V gene lists SNHLY and FYNNEI. Trimming takes 4 bases from V and 6 bases from J, and the germline ends sit 15 bases apart. Measured from the cysteine to the phenylalanine, the CDR3 is 14 residues long. Of the read, only the CDR3 DNA is kept; its 42 bases are in frame from base 1. Input material: PBMCs or T cells enriched from blood (not recorded which). The TCR sequence derives from a woman aged 50 to 65 who had recovered from COVID-19. The chain couples TRBV2 to TRBJ1-1; a weak D assignment points to TRBD1 (6 bases agree). The CDR3 in this case is CASSVDRIDAEAFF. Here is the DNA: TGTGCCAGCAGTGTAGACAGGATTGACGCTGAAGCTTTCTTT.